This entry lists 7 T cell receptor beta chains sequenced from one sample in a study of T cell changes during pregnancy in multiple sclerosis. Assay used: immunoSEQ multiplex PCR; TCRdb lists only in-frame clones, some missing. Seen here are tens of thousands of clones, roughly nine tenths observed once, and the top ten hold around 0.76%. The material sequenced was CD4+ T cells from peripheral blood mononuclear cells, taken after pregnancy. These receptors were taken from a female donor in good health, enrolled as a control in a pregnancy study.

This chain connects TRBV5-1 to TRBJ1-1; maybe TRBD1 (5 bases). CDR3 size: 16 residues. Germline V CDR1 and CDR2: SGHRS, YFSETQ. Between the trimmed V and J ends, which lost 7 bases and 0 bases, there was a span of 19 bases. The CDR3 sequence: CASSSAGERMNTEAFF. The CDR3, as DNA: TGCGCCAGCTCCTCGGCGGGGGAAAGGATGAACACTGAAGCTTTCTTT.

The CDR3 sequence is CASSFRERRNEKLFF. Here the CDR3 DNA reads TGTGCCAGCAGCTTCCGGGAAAGGCGTAATGAAAAACTGTTTTTT. The gene calls are TRBV5-6 and TRBJ1-4; D is uncertain. Germline CDR1 is SGHDT and CDR2 is YYEEEE. The CDR3 is made up of 15 amino acids. The V end was cut by 2 bases, the J end by 4 bases, with 12 bases between.

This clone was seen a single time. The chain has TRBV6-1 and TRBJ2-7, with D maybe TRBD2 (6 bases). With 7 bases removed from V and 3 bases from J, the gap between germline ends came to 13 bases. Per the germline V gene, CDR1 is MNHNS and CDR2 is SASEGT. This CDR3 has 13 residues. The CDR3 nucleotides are TGTGCCAGCAAGGACTACGGTCGCTACGAGCAGTACTTC. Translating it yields CASKDYGRYEQYF.

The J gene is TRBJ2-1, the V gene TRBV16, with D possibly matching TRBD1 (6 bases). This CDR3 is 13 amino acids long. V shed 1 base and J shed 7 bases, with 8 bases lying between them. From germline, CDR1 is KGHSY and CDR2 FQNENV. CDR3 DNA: TGTGCCAGCAGCCAATTGAGGGGGAATGAGCAGTTCTTC. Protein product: CASSQLRGNEQFF.

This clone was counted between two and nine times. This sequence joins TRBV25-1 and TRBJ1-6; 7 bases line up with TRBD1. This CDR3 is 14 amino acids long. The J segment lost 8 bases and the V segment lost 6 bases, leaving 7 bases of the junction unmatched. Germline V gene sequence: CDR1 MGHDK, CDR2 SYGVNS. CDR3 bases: TGTGCCAGCAGGGCAGGGGGGTCACATTCACCCCTCCACTTT. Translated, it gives CASRAGGSHSPLHF.

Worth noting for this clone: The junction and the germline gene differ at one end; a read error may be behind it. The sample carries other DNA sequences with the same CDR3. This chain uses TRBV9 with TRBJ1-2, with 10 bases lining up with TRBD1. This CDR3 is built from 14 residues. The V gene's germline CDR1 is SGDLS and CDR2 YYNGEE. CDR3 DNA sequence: TGCGCCAGCAGCGCGGGGACAGGGGTTAACGGCTACACCTTC. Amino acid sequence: CASSAGTGVNGYTF.

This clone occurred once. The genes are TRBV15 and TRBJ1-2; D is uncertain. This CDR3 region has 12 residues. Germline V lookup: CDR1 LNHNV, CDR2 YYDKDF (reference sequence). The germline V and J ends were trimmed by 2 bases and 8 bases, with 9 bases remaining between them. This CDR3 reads CATSRTGEGYTF. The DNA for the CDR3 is TGTGCCACCAGCAGAACCGGGGAAGGCTACACCTTC. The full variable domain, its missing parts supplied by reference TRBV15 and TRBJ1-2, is DAMVIQNPRYQVTQFGKPVTLSCSQTLNHNVMYWYQQKSSQAPKLLFHYYDKDFNNEADTPDNFQSRRPNTSFCFLDIRSPGLGDTAMYLCATSRTGEGYTFGSGTRLTVV.